The next 4 T cell receptor beta chains were all read from a single sample in a study of blood T cell repertoires in COVID-19. Some clones are missing from TCRdb's copy, which holds only in-frame ones; the method was immunoSEQ multiplex PCR. The table includes 140,000 to 150,000 clones, roughly 87% detected once. Input material: PBMCs or T cells enriched from blood (not recorded which). The receptors here all came from a woman in her forties who had been exposed to COVID-19.

This rearrangement joins TRBV6-5 to TRBJ1-3, with TRBD1 matching over 7 bases. The V gene end was trimmed by 6 bases and the J gene end by 0 bases; junction bases not matched to a gene: 2. Germline CDR1 and CDR2: MNHEY and SVGAGI. The CDR3 is made up of 14 amino acids. CDR3 DNA sequence: TGTGCCAGCAGGACAGGGAGCTCTGGAAACACCATATATTTT. This gives the protein CASRTGSSGNTIYF.

The rearrangement links TRBV11-2 to TRBJ1-6; possibly TRBD1 for D (5 bases). Germline V lookup: CDR1 SGHAT, CDR2 FQNNGV. The length of the CDR3 is 16 residues. The ends were cut back, 8 bases at V and 3 bases at J, with 17 bases in the middle. The DNA for the CDR3 is TGTGCCAGCGCTGCCGGGTTTGGACACTATAATTCACCCCTCCACTTT. This translates into CASAAGFGHYNSPLHF.

This clone has more than one count but fewer than ten. CDR3 amino acids: CASSTGTGGLHF. In nucleotides, the CDR3 is TGTGCCAGCAGTACCGGGACAGGGGGCCTCCACTTT. The chain has TRBV2 and TRBJ1-6, with 11 bases lining up with TRBD1. The V and J ends lost 5 bases and 15 bases, in that order; junction bases with no gene match: 3. The CDR3 contains 12 residues. The germline CDR1 and CDR2 sequences are SNHLY and FYNNEI.

V and J are TRBV3-1 (or the pseudogene TRBV3-2) and TRBJ1-1; tentatively, D is TRBD1 (6 bases). Per the germline V gene, CDR1 is LGHDT and CDR2 is YNNKEL (reference sequence). The CDR3 sequence is 13 residues long. The ends were cut back, 4 bases at V and 8 bases at J, with 14 bases in the middle. The chain's CDR3 is CASSPWDNAEAFF. CDR3 nucleotides: TGTGCCAGCAGCCCCTGGGACAACGCCGAAGCTTTCTTT.